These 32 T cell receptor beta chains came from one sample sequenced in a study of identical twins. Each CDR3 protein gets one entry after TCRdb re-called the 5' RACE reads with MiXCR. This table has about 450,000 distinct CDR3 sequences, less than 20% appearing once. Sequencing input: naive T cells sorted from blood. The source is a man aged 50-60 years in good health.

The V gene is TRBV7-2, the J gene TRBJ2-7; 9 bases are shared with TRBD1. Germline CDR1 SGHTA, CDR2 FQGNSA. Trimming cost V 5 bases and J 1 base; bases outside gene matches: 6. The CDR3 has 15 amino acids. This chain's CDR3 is CASSMDRGSSYEQYF. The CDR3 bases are TGTGCCAGCAGCATGGACAGGGGATCGTCCTACGAGCAGTACTTC.

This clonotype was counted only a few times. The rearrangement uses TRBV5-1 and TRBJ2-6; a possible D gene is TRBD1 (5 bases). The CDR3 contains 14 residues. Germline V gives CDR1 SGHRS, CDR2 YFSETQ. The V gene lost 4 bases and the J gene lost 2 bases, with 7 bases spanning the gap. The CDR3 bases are TGCGCCAGCAGCGAAGGGGCTGGGGCCAACGTCCTGACTTTC. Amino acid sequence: CASSEGAGANVLTF.

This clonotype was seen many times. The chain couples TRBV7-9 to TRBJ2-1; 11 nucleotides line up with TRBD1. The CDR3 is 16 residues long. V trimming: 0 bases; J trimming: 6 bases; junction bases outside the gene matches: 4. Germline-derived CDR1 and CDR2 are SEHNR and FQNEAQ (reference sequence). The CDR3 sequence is CASSLAGQGALNEQFF. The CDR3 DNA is TGTGCCAGCAGCTTAGCTGGACAGGGGGCCCTCAATGAGCAGTTCTTC.

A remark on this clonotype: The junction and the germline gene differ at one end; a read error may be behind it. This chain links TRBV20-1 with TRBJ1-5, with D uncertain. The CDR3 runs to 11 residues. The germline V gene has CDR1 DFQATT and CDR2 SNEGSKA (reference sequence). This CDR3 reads CSARENQPQHF. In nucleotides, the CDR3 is TGCAGTGCTCGAGAGAATCAGCCCCAGCATTTT.

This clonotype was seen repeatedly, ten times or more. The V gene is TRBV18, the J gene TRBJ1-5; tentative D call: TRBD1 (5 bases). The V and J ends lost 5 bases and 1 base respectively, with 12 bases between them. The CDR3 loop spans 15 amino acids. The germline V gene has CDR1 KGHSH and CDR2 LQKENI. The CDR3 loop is CASSEGRGSNQPQHF. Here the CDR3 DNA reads TGTGCCAGCTCAGAGGGGCGCGGGAGCAATCAGCCCCAGCATTTT. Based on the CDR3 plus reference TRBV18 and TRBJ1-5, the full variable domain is NAGVMQNPRHLVRRRGQEARLRCSPMKGHSHVYWYRQLPEEGLKFMVYLQKENIIDESGMPKERFSAEFPKEGPSILRIQQVVRGDSAAYFCASSEGRGSNQPQHFGDGTRLSIL.

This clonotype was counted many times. The CDR3 region is CASSRTGNQPQHF. The CDR3 region has the DNA TGTGCCAGCAGTAGGACGGGAAATCAGCCCCAGCATTTT. The rearrangement uses TRBV12-3 or TRBV12-4 and TRBJ1-5, with no clear D. The germline V and J ends were trimmed by 5 bases and 4 bases, with 9 bases remaining between them. The CDR3 extends over 13 amino acids.

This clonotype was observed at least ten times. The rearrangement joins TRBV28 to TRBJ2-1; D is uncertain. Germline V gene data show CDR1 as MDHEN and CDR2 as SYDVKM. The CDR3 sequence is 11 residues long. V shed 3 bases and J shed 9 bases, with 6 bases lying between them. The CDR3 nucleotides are TGTGCCAGCAGTTTTTATGTTGAGCAGTTCTTC. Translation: CASSFYVEQFF.

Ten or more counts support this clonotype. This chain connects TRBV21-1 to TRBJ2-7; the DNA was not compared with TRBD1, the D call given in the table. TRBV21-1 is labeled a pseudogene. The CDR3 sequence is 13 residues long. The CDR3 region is CASSKGLWTGGHF. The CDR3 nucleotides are TGTGCCAGCAGCAAAGGTCTCTGGACAGGGGGCCACTTC.

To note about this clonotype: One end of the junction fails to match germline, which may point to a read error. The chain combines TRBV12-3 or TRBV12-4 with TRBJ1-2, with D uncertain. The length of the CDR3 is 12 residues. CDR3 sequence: CASSARNYGSTF. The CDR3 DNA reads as TGTGCCAGCAGCGCTCGGAACTATGGCTCCACCTTC.

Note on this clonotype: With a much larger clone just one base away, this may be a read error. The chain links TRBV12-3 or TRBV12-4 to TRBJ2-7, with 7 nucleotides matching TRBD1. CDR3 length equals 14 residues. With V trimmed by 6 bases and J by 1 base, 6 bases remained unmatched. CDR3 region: CASRETGLSYEQYF. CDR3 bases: TGTGCCAGCAGGGAGACAGGGCTTTCCTACGAGCAGTACTTC.

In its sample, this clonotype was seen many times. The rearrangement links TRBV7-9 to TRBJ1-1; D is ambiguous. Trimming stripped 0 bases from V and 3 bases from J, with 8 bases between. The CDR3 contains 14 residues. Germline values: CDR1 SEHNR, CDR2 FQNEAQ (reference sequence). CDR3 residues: CASSLAVRYTEAFF. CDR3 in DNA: TGTGCCAGCAGCTTAGCCGTACGGTACACTGAAGCTTTCTTT.

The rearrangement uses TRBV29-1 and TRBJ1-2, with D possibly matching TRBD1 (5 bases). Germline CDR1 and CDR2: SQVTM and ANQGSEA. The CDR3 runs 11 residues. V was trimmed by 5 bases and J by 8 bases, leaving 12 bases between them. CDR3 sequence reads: CSVTGPEGYTF. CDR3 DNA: TGCAGCGTTACAGGTCCGGAAGGCTACACCTTC.

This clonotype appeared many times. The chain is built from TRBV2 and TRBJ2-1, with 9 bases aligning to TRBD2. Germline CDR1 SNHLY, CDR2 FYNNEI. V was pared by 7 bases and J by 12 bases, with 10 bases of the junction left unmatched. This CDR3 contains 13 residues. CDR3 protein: CASILAGSNLQFF. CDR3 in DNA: TGTGCCAGCATCCTAGCGGGATCAAACCTGCAGTTCTTC.

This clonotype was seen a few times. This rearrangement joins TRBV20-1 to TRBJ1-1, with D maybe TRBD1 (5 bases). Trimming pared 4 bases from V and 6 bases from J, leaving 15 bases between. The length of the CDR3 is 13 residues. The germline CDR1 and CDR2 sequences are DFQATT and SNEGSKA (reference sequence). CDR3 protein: CSAKNPGTSEAFF. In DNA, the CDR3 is TGCAGTGCTAAAAATCCCGGGACCTCTGAAGCTTTCTTT.

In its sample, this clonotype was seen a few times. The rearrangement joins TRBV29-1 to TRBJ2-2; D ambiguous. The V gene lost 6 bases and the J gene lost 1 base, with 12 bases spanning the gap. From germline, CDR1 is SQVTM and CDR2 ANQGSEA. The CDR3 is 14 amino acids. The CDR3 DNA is TGCAGCGTGTTTACGGAGTGGAACACCGGGGAGCTGTTTTTT. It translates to CSVFTEWNTGELFF.

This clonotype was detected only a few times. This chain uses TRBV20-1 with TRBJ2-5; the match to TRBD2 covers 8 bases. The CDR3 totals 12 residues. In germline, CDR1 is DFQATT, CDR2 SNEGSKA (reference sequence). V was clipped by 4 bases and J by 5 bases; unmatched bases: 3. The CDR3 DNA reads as TGCAGTGCTACGCGGGGGGCTGAGACCCAGTACTTC. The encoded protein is CSATRGAETQYF.

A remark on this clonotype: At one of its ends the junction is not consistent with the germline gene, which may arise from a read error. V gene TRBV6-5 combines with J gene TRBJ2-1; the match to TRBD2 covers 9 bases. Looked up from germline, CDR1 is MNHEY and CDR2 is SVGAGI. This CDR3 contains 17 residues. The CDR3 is CASSYSISGGRYSEQFF. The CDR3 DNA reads TGTGCCAGCAGTTACTCGATTAGCGGGGGCCGATACAGTGAGCAGTTCTTC.

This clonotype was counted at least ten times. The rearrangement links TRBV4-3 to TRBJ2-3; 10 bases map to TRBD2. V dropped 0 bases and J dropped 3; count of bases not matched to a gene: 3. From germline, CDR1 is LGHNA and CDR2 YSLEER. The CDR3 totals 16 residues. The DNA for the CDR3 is TGCGCCAGCAGCCAAGATCCTAGCGGGAGTACAGATACGCAGTATTTT. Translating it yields CASSQDPSGSTDTQYF.

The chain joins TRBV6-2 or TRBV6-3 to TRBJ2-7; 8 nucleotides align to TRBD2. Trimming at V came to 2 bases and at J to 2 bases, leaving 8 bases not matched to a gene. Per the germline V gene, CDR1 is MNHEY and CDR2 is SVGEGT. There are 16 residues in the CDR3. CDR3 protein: CASSYTLTSGPYEQYF. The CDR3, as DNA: TGTGCCAGCAGTTACACACTTACTAGCGGACCCTACGAGCAGTACTTC.

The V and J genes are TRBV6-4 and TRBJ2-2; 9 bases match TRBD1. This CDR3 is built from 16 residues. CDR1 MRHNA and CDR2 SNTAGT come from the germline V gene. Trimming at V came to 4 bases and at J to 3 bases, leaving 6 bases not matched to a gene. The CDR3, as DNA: TGTGCCAGCAGTGCCGAACAGGGGGCACACACCGGGGAGCTGTTTTTT. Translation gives CASSAEQGAHTGELFF.

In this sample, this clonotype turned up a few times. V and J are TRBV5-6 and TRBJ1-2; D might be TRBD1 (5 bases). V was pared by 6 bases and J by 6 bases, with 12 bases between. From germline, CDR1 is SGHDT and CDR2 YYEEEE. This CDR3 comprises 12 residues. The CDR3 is CASTWAGNGYTF. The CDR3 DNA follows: TGTGCCAGCACATGGGCAGGGAATGGCTACACCTTC.

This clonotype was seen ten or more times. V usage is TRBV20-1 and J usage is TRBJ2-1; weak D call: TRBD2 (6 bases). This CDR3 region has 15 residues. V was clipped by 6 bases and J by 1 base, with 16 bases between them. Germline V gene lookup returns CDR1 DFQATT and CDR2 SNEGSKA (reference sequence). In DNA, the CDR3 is TGCAGTGCGGATCGGGACTCCCTTTCCTACAATGAGCAGTTCTTC. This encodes CSADRDSLSYNEQFF.

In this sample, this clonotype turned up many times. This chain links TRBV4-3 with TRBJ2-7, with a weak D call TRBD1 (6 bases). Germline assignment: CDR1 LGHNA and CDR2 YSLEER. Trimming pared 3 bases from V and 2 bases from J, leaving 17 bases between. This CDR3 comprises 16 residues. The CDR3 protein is CASSHERGSDAYEQYF. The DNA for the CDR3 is TGCGCCAGCAGCCATGAGAGGGGGAGCGATGCCTACGAGCAGTACTTC.

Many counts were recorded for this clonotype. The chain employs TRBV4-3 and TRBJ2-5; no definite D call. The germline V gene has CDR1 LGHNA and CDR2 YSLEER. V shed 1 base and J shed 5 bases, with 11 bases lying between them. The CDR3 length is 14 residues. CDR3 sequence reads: CASSQVVSRETQYF. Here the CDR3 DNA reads TGCGCCAGCAGCCAAGTCGTAAGCCGGGAGACCCAGTACTTC.

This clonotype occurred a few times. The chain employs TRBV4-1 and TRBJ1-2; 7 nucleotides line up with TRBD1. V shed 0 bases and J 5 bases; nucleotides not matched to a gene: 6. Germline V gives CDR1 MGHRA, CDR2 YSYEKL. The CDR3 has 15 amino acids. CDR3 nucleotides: TGCGCCAGCAGCCAAGAGGCACAGGGGTGGTATGGCTACACCTTC. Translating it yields CASSQEAQGWYGYTF.

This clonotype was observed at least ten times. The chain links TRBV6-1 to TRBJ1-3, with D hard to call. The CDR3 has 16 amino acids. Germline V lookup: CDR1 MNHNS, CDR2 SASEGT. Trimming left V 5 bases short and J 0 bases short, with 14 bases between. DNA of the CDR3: TGTGCCAGCAGTCCGGAGGCTTTCTCCTCTGGAAACACCATATATTTT. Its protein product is CASSPEAFSSGNTIYF.

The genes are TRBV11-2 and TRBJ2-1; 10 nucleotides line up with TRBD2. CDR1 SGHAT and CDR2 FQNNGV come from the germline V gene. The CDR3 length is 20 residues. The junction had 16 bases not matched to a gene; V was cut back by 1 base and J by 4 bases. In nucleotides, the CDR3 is TGTGCCAGCAGCTTAGGGATAGCGGGAGGACCGATTAAACTGTACAATGAGCAGTTCTTC. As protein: CASSLGIAGGPIKLYNEQFF.

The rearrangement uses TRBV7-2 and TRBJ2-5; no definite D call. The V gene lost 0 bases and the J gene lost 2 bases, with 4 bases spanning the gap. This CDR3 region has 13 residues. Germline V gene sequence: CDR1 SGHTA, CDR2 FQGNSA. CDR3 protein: CASSLAQQETQYF. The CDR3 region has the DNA TGTGCCAGCAGCTTAGCTCAGCAAGAGACCCAGTACTTC.

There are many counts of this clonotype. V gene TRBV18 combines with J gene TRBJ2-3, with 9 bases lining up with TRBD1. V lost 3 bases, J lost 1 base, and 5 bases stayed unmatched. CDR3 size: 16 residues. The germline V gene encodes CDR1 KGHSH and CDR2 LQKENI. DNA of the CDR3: TGTGCCAGCTCACCCGGGACAGGGTCCCGCACAGATACGCAGTATTTT. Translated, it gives CASSPGTGSRTDTQYF.

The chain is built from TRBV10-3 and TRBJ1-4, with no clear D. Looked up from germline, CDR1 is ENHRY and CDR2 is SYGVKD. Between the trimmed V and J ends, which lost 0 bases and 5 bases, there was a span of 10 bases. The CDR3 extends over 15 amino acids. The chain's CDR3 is CAISESAGYNEKLFF. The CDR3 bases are TGTGCCATCAGTGAGTCCGCAGGATACAATGAAAAACTGTTTTTT.

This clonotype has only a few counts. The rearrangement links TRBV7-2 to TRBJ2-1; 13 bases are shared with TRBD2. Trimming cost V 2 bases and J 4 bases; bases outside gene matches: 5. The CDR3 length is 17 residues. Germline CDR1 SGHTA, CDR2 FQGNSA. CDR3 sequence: CASSLRAGLAGYNEQFF. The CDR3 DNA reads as TGTGCCAGCAGCTTAAGGGCGGGACTAGCGGGGTACAATGAGCAGTTCTTC.

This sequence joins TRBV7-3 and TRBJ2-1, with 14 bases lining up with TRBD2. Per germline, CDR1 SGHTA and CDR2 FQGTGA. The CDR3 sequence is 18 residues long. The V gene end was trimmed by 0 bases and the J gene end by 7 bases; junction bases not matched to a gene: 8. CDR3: CASSLTSTSGRAWNEQFF. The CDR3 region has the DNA TGTGCCAGCAGCTTAACGTCGACTAGCGGGAGGGCATGGAATGAGCAGTTCTTC.